This entry lists 9 T cell receptor beta chains sequenced from one sample in a study of radiotherapy plus CTLA-4 blockade in lung cancer (dated by TCRdb to 2016 to 2018). Preparation of the library involved the immunoSEQ multiplex PCR assay. Here the immuneACCESS table is served through TCRdb, limited to in-frame sequences with V and J called. Missing clones are a known gap in these copies; in checked studies unresolved V genes cover under half, and the rest lacks a known reason. The sample records 60,000 to 85,000 clones, around nine tenths of which are singletons. The biggest ten clones account for 0.87% of the sample. The sample in question was peripheral blood, obtained from a patient treated with radiotherapy plus ipilimumab. These receptors were collected from a human donor with non-small cell lung cancer who had stable disease on radiotherapy plus ipilimumab.

This chain connects TRBV11-2 to TRBJ2-6; the D is unclear. Germline V gives CDR1 SGHAT, CDR2 FQNNGV. With 5 bases removed from V and 2 bases from J, the gap between germline ends came to 16 bases. The CDR3 sequence is 17 residues long. CDR3 region: CASSPNSIQTGANVLTF. CDR3 nucleotide sequence: TGTGCCAGCAGCCCTAACTCAATACAGACTGGGGCCAACGTCCTGACTTTC.

This chain joins TRBV28 and TRBJ2-3, with D hard to call. This CDR3 has 10 residues. The V gene's germline CDR1 is MDHEN and CDR2 SYDVKM. Trimming removed 5 bases at V and 10 bases at J, with 7 bases between. CDR3 protein: CASSRVAQYF. The CDR3 DNA reads as TGTGCCAGCAGTCGGGTGGCGCAGTATTTT.

The gene calls are TRBV28 and TRBJ2-3, with 8 bases that match TRBD2. CDR1 is MDHEN and CDR2 is SYDVKM in the germline V gene. Trimming at V came to 10 bases and at J to 0 bases, leaving 9 bases not matched to a gene. The length of the CDR3 is 15 residues. CDR3 DNA sequence: TGTGCCACCCAAACTAGCGGATCTAGCACAGATACGCAGTATTTT. Protein: CATQTSGSSTDTQYF.

This rearrangement joins TRBV5-1 to TRBJ1-5; D may be TRBD1 (6 bases). Germline CDR1 is SGHRS and CDR2 is YFSETQ. Deletions cut 0 bases from V and 7 bases from J, with 14 bases between. The CDR3 sequence is 15 residues long. CDR3: CASSLGGGKDQPQHF. The CDR3, as DNA: TGCGCCAGCAGCTTGGGAGGGGGGAAGGACCAGCCCCAGCATTTT.

The chain employs TRBV21-1 and TRBJ2-5. The better agreement between TRBJ2-7 and the DNA end casts doubt on the J call. TRBV21-1 is assigned pseudogene status. The CDR3 spans 14 residues. Here the CDR3 reads CASTWQKRAYEQYF. DNA for the CDR3: TGTGCCAGCACTTGGCAGAAAAGGGCCTACGAGCAGTACTTC.

The chain is built from TRBV27 and TRBJ2-7; 7 positions match TRBD2. Germline CDR1 and CDR2: MNHEY and SMNVEV (reference sequence). After removal of 7 bases from V and 2 bases from J, the junction contained 8 bases not matched to a gene. This CDR3 is 14 amino acids long. CDR3: CASTQRGGPYEQYF. The CDR3 nucleotides read TGTGCCAGCACCCAACGGGGAGGGCCCTACGAGCAGTACTTC.

The chain couples TRBV5-1 to TRBJ2-3, with D maybe TRBD1 (6 bases). The CDR3 is 15 amino acids. The V end lost 0 bases, the J end lost 2 bases, and 10 bases lay between the germline ends. Germline V lookup: CDR1 SGHRS, CDR2 YFSETQ. The CDR3 region is CASSLVVGATDTQYF. The CDR3 DNA is TGCGCCAGCAGCTTGGTTGTGGGGGCCACAGATACGCAGTATTTT.

The chain links TRBV6-5 to TRBJ1-1; D remains ambiguous. CDR3 length: 13 residues. The V gene lost 2 bases and the J gene lost 8 bases, with 12 bases spanning the gap. The germline V gene has CDR1 MNHEY and CDR2 SVGAGI. The CDR3 reads CASSYRDPAEAFF. The CDR3 bases are TGTGCCAGCAGTTACCGAGACCCGGCGGAAGCTTTCTTT.

The V call is TRBV5-1, the J call TRBJ1-2; D possibly corresponds to TRBD1 (6 bases). This CDR3 spans 14 amino acids. The germline V gene encodes CDR1 SGHRS and CDR2 YFSETQ. The V end was cut by 4 bases, the J end by 4 bases, with 14 bases between. DNA for the CDR3: TGCGCCAGCAGCACGACAGGAGATCGCTATGGCTACACCTTC. As protein: CASSTTGDRYGYTF.